This T cell receptor beta chain was found in a study of response to subunit inactivated influenza vaccine. V lost 2 bases, J lost 0 bases, and 5 bases lay in between. CDR3 size: 14 residues. Germline assignment: CDR1 SGHAT and CDR2 FQNNGV. TCRdb re-analysed the RT-PCR reads in MiXCR, keeping a single row per CDR3 protein. The data show a few hundred thousand distinct CDR3 sequences, around 15% seen once. This clonotype was recorded many times. V is TRBV11-2 and J is TRBJ2-1; D gene ambiguous. The receptor was isolated from a man in his forties or fifties who received an inactivated influenza vaccine. Material: PBMCs from blood, obtained 11 to 12 days after vaccination. The CDR3 DNA reads as TGTGCCAGCAGCTTACTTAGCTCCTACAATGAGCAGTTCTTC. Encoded protein: CASSLLSSYNEQFF. The entire variable domain, with the rest obtained from reference TRBV11-2 and TRBJ2-1, is as follows: EAGVAQSPRYKIIEKRQSVAFWCNPISGHATLYWYQQILGQGPKLLIQFQNNGVVDDSQLPKDRFSAERLKGVDSTLKIQPAKLEDSAVYLCASSLLSSYNEQFFGPGTRLTVL.